The 19 T cell receptor beta chains reported below all come from one sample, sequenced in a study of T cell repertoires in cytomegalovirus infection. These TCRs' antigens remain unknown. TCRdb recomputed calls from the reads with MiXCR, one row per CDR3 protein. The profile shows around 430,000 distinct CDR3 sequences, roughly 43% of them singletons. Source: cultured PBMCs, taken from culture after CMV antigen stimulation. These receptors were taken from a human donor in good health (CMV status not recorded). Some clones in this sample may be carry-over from other donors' samples.

The rearrangement links TRBV12-3 or TRBV12-4 to TRBJ1-2; D is unresolved. This CDR3 has 13 amino acids. The ends were cut back, 5 bases at V and 8 bases at J, with 15 bases in the middle. The CDR3 here is CASSARDSGGYTF. For the CDR3, the DNA is TGTGCCAGCAGTGCACGGGATTCAGGAGGCTACACCTTC.

V is TRBV28 and J is TRBJ2-1; D is possibly TRBD2 (5 bases). CDR1 is MDHEN, CDR2 SYDVKM, per germline. Trimming removed 7 bases at V and 0 bases at J, with 13 bases between. This CDR3 comprises 15 residues. The CDR3 region has the DNA TGTGCCAGCACCCACGGGGTAACCTCCTACAATGAGCAGTTCTTC. This gives the protein CASTHGVTSYNEQFF.

The rearrangement uses TRBV19 and TRBJ1-6; possible D gene TRBD1, 5 bases. CDR1 and CDR2 from the germline V gene are LNHDA and SQIVND (reference sequence). This CDR3 contains 16 residues. The ends were cut back, 3 bases at V and 7 bases at J, with 16 bases in the middle. The CDR3 sequence: CASSMGDDRQNSPLHF. The DNA for the CDR3 is TGTGCCAGTAGTATGGGGGACGACAGACAAAATTCACCCCTCCACTTT.

This clonotype was recorded a few times. This chain connects TRBV9 to TRBJ1-2; D may be TRBD1 (5 bases). The CDR3 totals 15 residues. Trimming cost V 3 bases and J 0 bases, with 12 bases left between them. From germline, CDR1 is SGDLS and CDR2 YYNGEE. CDR3 sequence: CASSEGAGSNYGYTF. CDR3 nucleotides: TGTGCCAGCAGCGAGGGAGCAGGGTCTAACTATGGCTACACCTTC.

V is TRBV6-5 and J is TRBJ2-7; D gene unclear. Germline V gene lookup returns CDR1 MNHEY and CDR2 SVGAGI. V was trimmed by 6 bases and J by 2 bases, leaving 17 bases between them. The CDR3 totals 15 residues. CDR3: CASSPSLTQTYEQYF. CDR3 sequence (DNA): TGTGCCAGCAGCCCTTCCTTGACACAAACCTACGAGCAGTACTTC.

This sequence joins TRBV5-6 and TRBJ2-7; 11 nucleotides match TRBD1. Germline V CDR1 and CDR2: SGHDT, YYEEEE. The ends lost 4 bases at V and 7 bases at J; junction bases unmatched: 10. The CDR3 covers 15 residues. CDR3 loop: CASSTFRTGGWEQYF. The CDR3 DNA is TGTGCCAGCAGCACCTTCCGGACAGGGGGCTGGGAGCAGTACTTC.

The chain links TRBV5-4 to TRBJ2-3; D might be TRBD1 or TRBD2, each matching 6 bases. V lost 0 bases and J 6 bases, leaving 11 bases between the germline ends. The CDR3 loop spans 14 amino acids. Germline V gene sequence: CDR1 SGHNT, CDR2 YYREEE (reference sequence). The CDR3 sequence: CASSLEGGRDTQYF. Written as DNA, the CDR3 is TGTGCCAGCAGCTTGGAGGGGGGCCGGGATACGCAGTATTTT. Full variable domain (rest looked up from reference TRBV5-4 and TRBJ2-3): ETGVTQSPTHLIKTRGQQVTLRCSSQSGHNTVSWYQQALGQGPQFIFQYYREEENGRGNFPPRFSGLQFPNYSSELNVNALELDDSALYLCASSLEGGRDTQYFGPGTRLTVL.

CDR3 region: CASSSSWGNEQFF. The CDR3 nucleotides are TGTGCCAGCAGTTCCTCATGGGGCAATGAGCAGTTCTTC. The chain uses TRBV12-3 or TRBV12-4 and TRBJ2-1; D unresolved. The CDR3 extends over 13 amino acids. With 4 bases removed from V and 6 bases from J, the gap between germline ends came to 10 bases.

This chain uses TRBV28 with TRBJ1-1; tentative D call: TRBD1 (5 bases). In germline, CDR1 is MDHEN, CDR2 SYDVKM. V shed 5 bases and J shed 0 bases, with 13 bases lying between them. This CDR3 has 15 amino acids. The CDR3 loop is CASSLPRAMNTEAFF. In DNA, the CDR3 is TGTGCCAGCAGTCTCCCCAGGGCTATGAACACTGAAGCTTTCTTT.

The chain carries TRBV6-5 and TRBJ1-1; no definite D call. CDR3 length: 15 residues. V was cut by 0 bases and J by 1 base, with 9 bases left in between. The V gene's germline CDR1 is MNHEY and CDR2 SVGAGI. The CDR3 nucleotides are TGTGCCAGCAGTTACTCGACTCTACAGAACACTGAAGCTTTCTTT. Its protein is CASSYSTLQNTEAFF.

This chain joins TRBV28 and TRBJ2-7; D uncertain. V lost 5 bases, J lost 4 bases, and 15 bases lay in between. Germline V gene data show CDR1 as MDHEN and CDR2 as SYDVKM. The CDR3 runs 14 residues. The CDR3 region is CASSPMDGLYEQYF. Here the CDR3 DNA reads TGTGCCAGCAGTCCCATGGACGGGTTATACGAGCAGTACTTC.

The chain joins TRBV6-1 to TRBJ1-2; D is uncertain. The CDR3 runs to 14 residues. Germline CDR1 and CDR2: MNHNS and SASEGT. V was clipped by 5 bases and J by 5 bases, with 15 bases between them. The CDR3 DNA follows: TGTGCCAGCAGTAATATTATGCGGGGATATGGCTACACCTTC. This codes for CASSNIMRGYGYTF.

This clonotype was recorded many times. The V gene is TRBV7-2, the J gene TRBJ2-2; the match to TRBD2 covers 7 bases. The germline V gene has CDR1 SGHTA and CDR2 FQGNSA. The CDR3 has 17 amino acids. The V segment lost 3 bases and the J segment 1 base; nucleotides outside the gene matches: 8. CDR3 region: CASSFPRLAVNTGELFF. Written as DNA, the CDR3 is TGTGCCAGCAGCTTCCCTCGGCTAGCGGTGAACACCGGGGAGCTGTTTTTT.

The chain recombines TRBV4-3 with TRBJ1-1; D is ambiguous. Per germline, CDR1 LGHNA and CDR2 YSLEER. V lost 4 bases to trimming and J lost 5 bases, with 11 bases between them. The CDR3 totals 13 residues. CDR3: CASSPPGHTEAFF. The CDR3 DNA reads as TGCGCCAGCAGCCCCCCCGGCCATACTGAAGCTTTCTTT.

The CDR3 coding sequence is TGTGCCAGCAGCTTAGCCCCCAGGTCGGGCGGGGAGACCCAGTACTTC. It encodes CASSLAPRSGGETQYF. The rearrangement links TRBV7-6 to TRBJ2-5; tentative D call: TRBD2 (5 bases). The germline CDR1 and CDR2 sequences are SGHVS and FNYEAQ. CDR3 length: 16 residues. V lost 0 bases to trimming and J lost 5 bases, with 16 bases between them.

This sequence joins TRBV4-3 and TRBJ2-7, with 8 positions matching TRBD1. Germline V gives CDR1 LGHNA, CDR2 YSLEER. The CDR3 totals 16 residues. The junction had 11 bases not matched to a gene; V was cut back by 3 bases and J by 4 bases. In nucleotides, the CDR3 is TGCGCCAGCAGCCAGGGCAGGGGGCTTAGAGCGTACGAGCAGTACTTC. Residues: CASSQGRGLRAYEQYF.

The rearrangement joins TRBV7-9 to TRBJ2-7; 7 bases are shared with TRBD1. J lost 2 bases, V lost 2 bases, and 9 bases had no gene match. The germline gives CDR1 SEHNR, CDR2 FQNEAQ (reference sequence). The CDR3 sequence is 16 residues long. CDR3 DNA sequence: TGTGCCAGCAGCTTAACAACCGGGACAGAAGCCTACGAGCAGTACTTC. Its protein product is CASSLTTGTEAYEQYF.

This chain joins TRBV6-5 and TRBJ2-1, with D possibly TRBD2 on 7 matching bases. The length of the CDR3 is 15 residues. Germline CDR1 is MNHEY and CDR2 is SVGAGI. V lost 8 bases and J lost 6, with 20 bases in between. CDR3 amino acids: CASGFRGGSVNEQFF. For the CDR3, the DNA is TGTGCCAGCGGATTCAGGGGCGGGAGCGTCAATGAGCAGTTCTTC.

This clonotype was seen a handful of times. The chain is built from TRBV15 and TRBJ2-1; TRBD2 matches 7 bases. With V trimmed by 0 bases and J by 15 bases, 14 bases remained unmatched. The germline V gene has CDR1 LNHNV and CDR2 YYDKDF (reference sequence). This CDR3 region has 15 residues. CDR3 DNA: TGTGCCACCAGCAGAGAATTAAATGTGCGGGGGTGGCCGTTCTTC. Its protein product is CATSRELNVRGWPFF.